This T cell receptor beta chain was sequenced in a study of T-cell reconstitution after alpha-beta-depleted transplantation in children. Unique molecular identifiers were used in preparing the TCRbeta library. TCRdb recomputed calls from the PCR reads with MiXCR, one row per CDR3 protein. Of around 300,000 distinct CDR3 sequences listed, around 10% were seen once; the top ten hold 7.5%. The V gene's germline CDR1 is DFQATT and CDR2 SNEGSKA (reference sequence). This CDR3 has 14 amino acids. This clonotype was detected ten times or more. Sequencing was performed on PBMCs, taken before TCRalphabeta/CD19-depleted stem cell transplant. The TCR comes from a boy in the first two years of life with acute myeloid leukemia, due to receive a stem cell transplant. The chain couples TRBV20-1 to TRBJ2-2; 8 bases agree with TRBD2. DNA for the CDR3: TGCAGCGGGAGGGGGGGCGCGAACACCGGGGAGCTGTTTTTT. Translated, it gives CSGRGGANTGELFF.